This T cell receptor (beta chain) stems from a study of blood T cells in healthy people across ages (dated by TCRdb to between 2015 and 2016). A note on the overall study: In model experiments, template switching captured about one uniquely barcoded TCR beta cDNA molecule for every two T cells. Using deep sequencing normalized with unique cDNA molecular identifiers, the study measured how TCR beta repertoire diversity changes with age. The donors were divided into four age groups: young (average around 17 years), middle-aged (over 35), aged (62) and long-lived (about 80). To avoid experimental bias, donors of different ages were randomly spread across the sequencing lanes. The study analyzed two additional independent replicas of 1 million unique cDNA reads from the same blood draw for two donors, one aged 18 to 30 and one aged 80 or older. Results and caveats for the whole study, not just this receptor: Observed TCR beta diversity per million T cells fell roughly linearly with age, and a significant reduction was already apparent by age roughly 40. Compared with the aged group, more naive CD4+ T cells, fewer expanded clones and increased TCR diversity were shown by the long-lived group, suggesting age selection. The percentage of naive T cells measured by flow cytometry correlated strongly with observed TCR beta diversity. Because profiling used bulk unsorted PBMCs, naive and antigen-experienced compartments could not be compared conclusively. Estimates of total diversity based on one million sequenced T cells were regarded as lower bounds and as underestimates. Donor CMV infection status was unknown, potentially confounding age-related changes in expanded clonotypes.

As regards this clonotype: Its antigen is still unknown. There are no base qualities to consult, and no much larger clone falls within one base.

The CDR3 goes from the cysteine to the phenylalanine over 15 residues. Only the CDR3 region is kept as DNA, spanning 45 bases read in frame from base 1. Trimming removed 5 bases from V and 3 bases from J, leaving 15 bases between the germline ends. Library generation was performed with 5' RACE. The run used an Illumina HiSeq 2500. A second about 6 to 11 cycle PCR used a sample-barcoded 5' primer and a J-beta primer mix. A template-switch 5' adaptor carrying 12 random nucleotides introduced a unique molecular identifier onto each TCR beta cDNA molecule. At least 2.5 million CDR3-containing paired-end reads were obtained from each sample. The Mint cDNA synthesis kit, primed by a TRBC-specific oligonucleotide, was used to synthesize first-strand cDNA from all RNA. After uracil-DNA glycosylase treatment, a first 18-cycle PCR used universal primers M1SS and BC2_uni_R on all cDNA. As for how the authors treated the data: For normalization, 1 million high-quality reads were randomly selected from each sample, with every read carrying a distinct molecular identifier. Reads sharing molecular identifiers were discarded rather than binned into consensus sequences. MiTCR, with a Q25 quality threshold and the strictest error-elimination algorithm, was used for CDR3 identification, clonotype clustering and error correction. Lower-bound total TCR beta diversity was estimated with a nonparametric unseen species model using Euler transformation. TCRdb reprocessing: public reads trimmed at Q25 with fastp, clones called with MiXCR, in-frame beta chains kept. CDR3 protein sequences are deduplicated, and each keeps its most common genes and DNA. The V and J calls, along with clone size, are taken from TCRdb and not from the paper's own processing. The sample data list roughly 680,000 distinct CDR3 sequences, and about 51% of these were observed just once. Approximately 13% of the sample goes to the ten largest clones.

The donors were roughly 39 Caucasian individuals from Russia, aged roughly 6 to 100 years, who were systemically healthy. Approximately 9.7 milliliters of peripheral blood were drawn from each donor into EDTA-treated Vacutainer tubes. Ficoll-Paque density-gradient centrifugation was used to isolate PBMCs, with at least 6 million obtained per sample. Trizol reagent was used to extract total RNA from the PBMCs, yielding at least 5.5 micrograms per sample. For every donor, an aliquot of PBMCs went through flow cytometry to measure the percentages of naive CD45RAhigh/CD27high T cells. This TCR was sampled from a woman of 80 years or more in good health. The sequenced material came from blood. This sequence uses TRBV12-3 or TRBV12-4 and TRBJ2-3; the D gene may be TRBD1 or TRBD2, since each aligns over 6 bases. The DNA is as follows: TGTGCCAGCAGTCCCCGGGGGCCGCCAACAGATACGCAGTATTTT. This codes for CASSPRGPPTDTQYF.